This passage covers 10 T cell receptor beta chains from one sample sequenced in a study of blood T cell repertoires in COVID-19. The assay was immunoSEQ multiplex PCR, and TCRdb's table has in-frame clones only and misses some. Among 140,000 to 150,000 clones listed, around four fifths were seen once. The sequenced sample was peripheral blood. These receptors were taken from a human donor in a cohort sampled during active COVID-19.

This CDR3 reads CASSFELSTDTQYF. In nucleotides, the CDR3 is TGTGCCAGCAGCTTCGAGCTCAGCACAGATACGCAGTATTTT. The genes are TRBV7-9 and TRBJ2-3; no definite D call. The V end was cut by 3 bases, the J end by 0 bases, with 7 bases between. This CDR3 is 14 amino acids long. Germline CDR1 is SEHNR and CDR2 is FQNEAQ (reference sequence).

V gene TRBV5-1 combines with J gene TRBJ2-2; D is undetermined. Germline lookup yields CDR1 SGHRS and CDR2 YFSETQ. The CDR3 covers 16 residues. Trimming stripped 3 bases from V and 1 base from J, with 13 bases between. CDR3 coding DNA: TGCGCCAGCAGCTCCCCGAACCTCAGGAACACCGGGGAGCTGTTTTTT. Amino acid sequence: CASSSPNLRNTGELFF.

This clone has only one observation. This sequence joins TRBV4-3 and TRBJ2-5; 8 bases agree with TRBD2. The CDR3 runs 17 residues. Trimming at V came to 4 bases and at J to 1 base, leaving 11 bases not matched to a gene. CDR1 is LGHNA, CDR2 YSLEER, per germline. The CDR3 bases are TGCGCCAGCAGCCCAGGGGACTCGGGGACTAGCCAAGAGACCCAGTACTTC. This codes for CASSPGDSGTSQETQYF.

DNA for the CDR3: TGTGCCAGCAGTTACTGGCAGGGGAACTATGGCTACACCTTC. It specifies CASSYWQGNYGYTF. V is TRBV6-5 and J is TRBJ1-2; D possibly corresponds to TRBD1 (6 bases). The CDR3 consists of 14 residues. CDR1 MNHEY and CDR2 SVGAGI come from the germline V gene. V lost 1 base, J lost 2 bases, and 8 bases lay in between.

The rearrangement uses TRBV18 and TRBJ2-3; no clear D gene. The germline V gene encodes CDR1 KGHSH and CDR2 LQKENI. This CDR3 has 14 amino acids. Trimming shortened V by 0 bases and J by 1 base, and 5 bases separated the two germline ends. Here the CDR3 reads CASSPPEGTDTQYF. In DNA, the CDR3 is TGTGCCAGCTCACCACCTGAGGGCACAGATACGCAGTATTTT.

The chain is built from TRBV5-1 and TRBJ1-2, with D perhaps TRBD1 (5 bases). With 4 bases removed from V and 6 bases from J, the gap between germline ends came to 13 bases. There are 13 residues in the CDR3. CDR1 is SGHRS and CDR2 is YFSETQ in the germline V gene. The CDR3 DNA is TGCGCCAGCAGCCCGGGACTTCTGGATGGCTACACCTTC. Amino acids: CASSPGLLDGYTF.

This chain connects TRBV5-1 to TRBJ1-2; TRBD1 matches 7 bases. CDR1 is SGHRS and CDR2 is YFSETQ in the germline V gene. This CDR3 has 13 residues. J gave up 5 bases and V 1 base, and 2 bases lay outside the gene matches. The CDR3 nucleotides read TGCGCCAGCAGCTTGTTGACAGGGTATGGCTACACCTTC. It codes for CASSLLTGYGYTF.

DNA for the CDR3: TGTGCCTGGCAGAACTACGGAGGGAGGGGGAGTTCGTACTTC. It encodes CAWQNYGGRGSSYF. The chain couples TRBV30 to TRBJ2-7; D possibly corresponds to TRBD2 (7 bases). V shed 5 bases and J shed 12 bases, with 26 bases lying between them. The CDR3 has 14 amino acids. Germline V gene lookup returns CDR1 GTSNPN and CDR2 SVGIG (reference sequence).

This clone was seen a handful of times. The V and J genes are TRBV10-3 and TRBJ2-7, with D maybe TRBD1 (6 bases). The germline V gene has CDR1 ENHRY and CDR2 SYGVKD. The V gene lost 1 base and the J gene lost 1 base, with 11 bases spanning the gap. This CDR3 contains 15 residues. The chain's CDR3 is CAISELNRVSYEQYF. The CDR3 bases are TGTGCCATCAGTGAGTTGAACAGGGTTTCCTACGAGCAGTACTTC.

CDR3 region: CASSGTSGGITGELFF. The CDR3 nucleotides are TGCGCCAGCAGCGGGACTAGCGGGGGAATCACCGGGGAGCTGTTTTTT. The genes are TRBV5-1 and TRBJ2-2, with 14 bases identical to TRBD2. This CDR3 comprises 16 residues. In germline, CDR1 is SGHRS, CDR2 YFSETQ. With 4 bases clipped from V and 4 bases from J, the junction kept 3 bases outside the gene matches.